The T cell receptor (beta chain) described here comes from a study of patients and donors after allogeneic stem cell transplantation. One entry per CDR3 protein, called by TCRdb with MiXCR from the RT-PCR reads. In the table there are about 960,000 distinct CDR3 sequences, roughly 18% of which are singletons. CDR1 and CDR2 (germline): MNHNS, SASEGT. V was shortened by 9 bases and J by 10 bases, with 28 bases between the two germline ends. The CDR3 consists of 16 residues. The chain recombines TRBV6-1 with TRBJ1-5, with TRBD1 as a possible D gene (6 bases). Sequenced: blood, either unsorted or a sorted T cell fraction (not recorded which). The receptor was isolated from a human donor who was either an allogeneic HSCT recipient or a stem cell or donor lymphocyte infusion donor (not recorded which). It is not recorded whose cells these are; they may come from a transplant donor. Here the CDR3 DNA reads TGTGCCAGGAATAGAGGGGGGGGCGTCTGTCCTCAACCCCAGCATTTT. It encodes CARNRGGGVCPQPQHF.